The rows below give T cell receptor beta chains drawn from one sample of a study of cytotoxic CD8 clonotypes in ibrutinib-treated CLL. Clones were read by immunoSEQ multiplex PCR, and TCRdb kept only the in-frame ones, dropping some. The sample lists tens of thousands of clones, 54% seen once, with 20% to 30% in the top ten. The sample in question was PBMCs, obtained at disease progression, from a patient treated with ibrutinib. All receptors come from a human donor with chronic lymphocytic leukemia. Both conserved end residues are part of each CDR3. The order of the fields is clone size, J gene, D gene, V gene, CDR3 DNA, CDR3 protein. D genes are given only for firm matches. Clone size appears in some rows only: once, few, many, or a class for an expanded clone.

clone size: few; J gene: TRBJ1-2; D gene: TRBD1; V gene: TRBV5-1; CDR3 DNA: TGCGCCAGCAGCTTGACAGGGGAAGGTGGCTACACCTTC; CDR3 protein: CASSLTGEGGYTF
clone size: -; J gene: TRBJ1-5; D gene: -; V gene: TRBV7-8; CDR3 DNA: TGTGCCAGCAGCGCGGACGGAATCAATCAGCCCCAGCATTTT; CDR3 protein: CASSADGINQPQHF
clone size: -; J gene: TRBJ1-5; D gene: -; V gene: TRBV28; CDR3 DNA: TGTGCCAGCAGTTTAGGCAAGCCTGGAGCCCAGCATTTT; CDR3 protein: CASSLGKPGAQHF
clone size: few; J gene: TRBJ2-7; D gene: -; V gene: TRBV6-5; CDR3 DNA: TGTGCCAGCAGAGGGTTCGGCGGATTTACCTACGAGCAGTACTTC; CDR3 protein: CASRGFGGFTYEQYF
clone size: -; J gene: TRBJ2-5; D gene: -; V gene: TRBV12-5; CDR3 DNA: TGTGCTAGTGGTTCAGGGTACCAAGAGACCCAGTACTTC; CDR3 protein: CASGSGYQETQYF
clone size: -; J gene: TRBJ1-5; D gene: -; V gene: TRBV7-2; CDR3 DNA: TGTGCCAGCGGGCGGGACATTAATCAGCCCCAGCATTTT; CDR3 protein: CASGRDINQPQHF
clone size: -; J gene: TRBJ1-6; D gene: -; V gene: TRBV5-4; CDR3 DNA: TGTGCCAGCAGCTTGGATCATTCACCCCTCCACTTT; CDR3 protein: CASSLDHSPLHF
clone size: -; J gene: TRBJ2-7; D gene: -; V gene: TRBV29-1; CDR3 DNA: TGCAGCGTTGTCGGGGTTTTGGGAATTGGCTACGAGCAGTACTTC; CDR3 protein: CSVVGVLGIGYEQYF
clone size: -; J gene: TRBJ2-7; D gene: TRBD2; V gene: TRBV18; CDR3 DNA: TGTGCCAGCTCATCAACGGGGGGGCTTTCCTACGAGCAGTACTTC; CDR3 protein: CASSSTGGLSYEQYF
clone size: -; J gene: TRBJ1-2; D gene: TRBD1; V gene: TRBV30; CDR3 DNA: TGTGCCTGGAGTGTACAGGGGGGCTATGGCTACACCTTC; CDR3 protein: CAWSVQGGYGYTF
clone size: -; J gene: TRBJ2-3; D gene: TRBD2; V gene: TRBV19; CDR3 DNA: TGTGCCAGTAGTATAGAAGGGACTACGAGGTATACGCAGTATTTT; CDR3 protein: CASSIEGTTRYTQYF
clone size: -; J gene: TRBJ2-1; D gene: -; V gene: TRBV9; CDR3 DNA: TGTGCCAGCAACCCAAAGTTCTTC; CDR3 protein: CASNPKFF
clone size: -; J gene: TRBJ2-4; D gene: -; V gene: TRBV4-1; CDR3 DNA: TGCGCCAGCAGCCGAGGTTTGGAGGCCAAAAACATTCAGTACTTC; CDR3 protein: CASSRGLEAKNIQYF
clone size: -; J gene: TRBJ2-5; D gene: TRBD1; V gene: TRBV7-7; CDR3 DNA: TGTGCTAGCAGCTACACAGGGGGCCTGGAGACCCAGTACTTC; CDR3 protein: CASSYTGGLETQYF
clone size: few; J gene: TRBJ1-4; D gene: -; V gene: TRBV27; CDR3 DNA: TGTGCCAGCAGTTACTCGGGACACATTAATGAAAAACTGTTTTTT; CDR3 protein: CASSYSGHINEKLFF
clone size: -; J gene: TRBJ1-6; D gene: -; V gene: TRBV6-1; CDR3 DNA: TGTGCCAGCGAGATGGGAGGGAATGCGGATTCACCCCTCCACTTT; CDR3 protein: CASEMGGNADSPLHF
clone size: few; J gene: TRBJ1-2; D gene: -; V gene: TRBV28; CDR3 DNA: TGTGCCAGCAGTCACTTCTATGGCTACACCTTC; CDR3 protein: CASSHFYGYTF
clone size: few; J gene: TRBJ2-7; D gene: -; V gene: TRBV28; CDR3 DNA: TGTGCCAGCAGTTTTCTTACCTCCGCTCACGAGCAGTACTTC; CDR3 protein: CASSFLTSAHEQYF
clone size: many; J gene: TRBJ2-2; D gene: TRBD1; V gene: TRBV28; CDR3 DNA: TGTGCCAGCAGTTCGCCCGGACAGGGTAACACCGGGGAGCTGTTTTTT; CDR3 protein: CASSSPGQGNTGELFF
clone size: -; J gene: TRBJ2-7; D gene: TRBD2; V gene: TRBV6-1; CDR3 DNA: TGTGCCAGCAGTACTAGCGCCTACGAGCAGTACTTC; CDR3 protein: CASSTSAYEQYF
clone size: few; J gene: TRBJ2-7; D gene: -; V gene: TRBV11-3; CDR3 DNA: TGTGCCAGCAGCTTCGGGGCCTCCTACGAGCAGTACTTC; CDR3 protein: CASSFGASYEQYF
clone size: -; J gene: TRBJ2-7; D gene: TRBD2; V gene: TRBV28; CDR3 DNA: TGTGCCAGCAGTTCCCCGACTAGCGGGACCTCCTACGAGCAGTACTTC; CDR3 protein: CASSSPTSGTSYEQYF
clone size: -; J gene: TRBJ2-7; D gene: -; V gene: TRBV6-5; CDR3 DNA: TGTGCCAGCAGTTACGGGAGGACACCCACCTACGAGCAGTACTTC; CDR3 protein: CASSYGRTPTYEQYF
clone size: -; J gene: TRBJ2-7; D gene: -; V gene: TRBV7-9; CDR3 DNA: TGTGCCAGCAGCATAGGCCAGGCCAACGAGCAGTACTTC; CDR3 protein: CASSIGQANEQYF
clone size: -; J gene: TRBJ1-6; D gene: TRBD1; V gene: TRBV7-2; CDR3 DNA: TGTGCCAGCAGCCCACCGGGACAGGGTAACTCACCCCTCCACTTT; CDR3 protein: CASSPPGQGNSPLHF
clone size: few; J gene: TRBJ1-2; D gene: -; V gene: TRBV30; CDR3 DNA: TGTGCCTGGAGGCAAGGGGTCCGGGGCTACACCTTC; CDR3 protein: CAWRQGVRGYTF
clone size: -; J gene: TRBJ2-7; D gene: TRBD1; V gene: TRBV7-9; CDR3 DNA: TGTGCCAGCAGCTTAACACAGGGGAACTACGAGCAGTACTTC; CDR3 protein: CASSLTQGNYEQYF
clone size: few; J gene: TRBJ1-2; D gene: TRBD1; V gene: TRBV19; CDR3 DNA: TGTGCCACCCGGACAGGGCGAAACTATGGCTACACCTTC; CDR3 protein: CATRTGRNYGYTF
clone size: few; J gene: TRBJ2-7; D gene: TRBD1; V gene: TRBV5-1; CDR3 DNA: TGCGCCAGCAGCCCCACCCCGGGACAGATTCCCTACGAGCAGTACTTC; CDR3 protein: CASSPTPGQIPYEQYF
clone size: -; J gene: TRBJ1-1; D gene: -; V gene: TRBV28; CDR3 DNA: TGTGCCAGCAGTTTGTTGGGCAGCACGAACACTGAAGCTTTCTTT; CDR3 protein: CASSLLGSTNTEAFF
clone size: few; J gene: TRBJ2-2; D gene: -; V gene: TRBV4-2; CDR3 DNA: TGTGCCAGCAGCCAAGGAGGACGGGCCGGGGAGCTGTTTTTT; CDR3 protein: CASSQGGRAGELFF
clone size: -; J gene: TRBJ1-2; D gene: -; V gene: TRBV30; CDR3 DNA: TGTGCCTGGAGTGTGGGTCGGGGTGAAATTTATGGCTACACCTTC; CDR3 protein: CAWSVGRGEIYGYTF
clone size: -; J gene: TRBJ1-1; D gene: -; V gene: TRBV27; CDR3 DNA: TGTGCCAGCAGTCCCCTCGACGGCACTGAAGCTTTCTTT; CDR3 protein: CASSPLDGTEAFF
clone size: -; J gene: TRBJ2-7; D gene: TRBD1; V gene: TRBV6-5; CDR3 DNA: TGTGCCAGCAGTTTCGGACAGGGAGCCTCCCCCTACGAGCAGTACTTC; CDR3 protein: CASSFGQGASPYEQYF
clone size: -; J gene: TRBJ2-2; D gene: -; V gene: TRBV11-2; CDR3 DNA: TGTGCCAGCAGCTTAGGAACCCAGAACCACACCGGGGAGCTGTTTTTT; CDR3 protein: CASSLGTQNHTGELFF
clone size: -; J gene: TRBJ2-1; D gene: -; V gene: TRBV4-1; CDR3 DNA: TGCGCCAGCAGCTTGCTAGCGCCCTCCTACAATGAGCAGTTCTTC; CDR3 protein: CASSLLAPSYNEQFF
clone size: -; J gene: TRBJ1-5; D gene: -; V gene: TRBV5-5; CDR3 DNA: TGTGCCAGCAGTTACAGGAATCAGCCCCAGCATTTT; CDR3 protein: CASSYRNQPQHF
clone size: -; J gene: TRBJ1-4; D gene: -; V gene: TRBV30; CDR3 DNA: TGTGCCTGGGGGGGTCAGGGGCATGGAGAAAAACTGTTTTTT; CDR3 protein: CAWGGQGHGEKLFF
clone size: -; J gene: TRBJ2-7; D gene: -; V gene: TRBV10-3; CDR3 DNA: TGTGCCATCAGTGAGAGAACAGGCGGCCCCCACGAGCAGTACTTC; CDR3 protein: CAISERTGGPHEQYF
clone size: few; J gene: TRBJ1-4; D gene: -; V gene: TRBV7-6; CDR3 DNA: TGTGCCAGCAGCCTCGGCCCCGTGGATGAAAAACTGTTTTTT; CDR3 protein: CASSLGPVDEKLFF
clone size: -; J gene: TRBJ2-7; D gene: TRBD2; V gene: TRBV9; CDR3 DNA: TGTGCCAGCAGCCCGACTAGCGGGAGCTTCGAGCAGTACTTC; CDR3 protein: CASSPTSGSFEQYF